The entry below describes one T cell receptor (beta chain). Antigen: not known. These data come from a study of T cell repertoires in cytomegalovirus infection. Study as a whole: It was recently identified HLA-C-restricted and well-studied HLA-B-restricted CMV epitopes that the study used.

TCRdb re-analysed the reads in MiXCR, keeping a single row per CDR3 protein. The data hold over 120,000 distinct CDR3 sequences, with 32% observed a single time. The CDR3 has 14 residues. The V end was cut by 5 bases, the J end by 7 bases, with 17 bases between. In germline, CDR1 is LNHDA, CDR2 SQIVND (reference sequence). The rearrangement links TRBV19 to TRBJ1-1, with D possibly being TRBD1 (6 bases). The material was CD8+ T cells from cultured PBMCs, obtained from culture after CMV antigen stimulation. The receptor was derived from a human donor in good health (CMV status not recorded). Some clones in this sample may be carry-over from other donors' samples. The CDR3 loop is CASSAGEGVDEAFF. CDR3 nucleotides: TGTGCCAGTAGTGCCGGCGAGGGGGTGGATGAAGCTTTCTTT.